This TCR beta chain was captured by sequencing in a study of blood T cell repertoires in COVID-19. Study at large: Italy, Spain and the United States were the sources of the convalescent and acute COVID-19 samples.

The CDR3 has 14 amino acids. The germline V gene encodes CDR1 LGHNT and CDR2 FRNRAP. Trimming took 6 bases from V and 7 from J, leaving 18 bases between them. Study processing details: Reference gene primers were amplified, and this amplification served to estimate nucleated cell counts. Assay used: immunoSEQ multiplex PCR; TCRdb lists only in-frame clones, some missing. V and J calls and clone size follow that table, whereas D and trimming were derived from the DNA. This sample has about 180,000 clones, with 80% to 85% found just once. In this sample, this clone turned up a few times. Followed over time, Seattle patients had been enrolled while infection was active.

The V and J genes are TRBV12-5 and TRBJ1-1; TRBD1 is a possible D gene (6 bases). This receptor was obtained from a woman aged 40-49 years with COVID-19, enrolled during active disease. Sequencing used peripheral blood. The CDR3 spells CASGDRGLYGEAFF. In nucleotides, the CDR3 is TGTGCTAGTGGCGATAGGGGGTTGTATGGTGAAGCTTTCTTT.